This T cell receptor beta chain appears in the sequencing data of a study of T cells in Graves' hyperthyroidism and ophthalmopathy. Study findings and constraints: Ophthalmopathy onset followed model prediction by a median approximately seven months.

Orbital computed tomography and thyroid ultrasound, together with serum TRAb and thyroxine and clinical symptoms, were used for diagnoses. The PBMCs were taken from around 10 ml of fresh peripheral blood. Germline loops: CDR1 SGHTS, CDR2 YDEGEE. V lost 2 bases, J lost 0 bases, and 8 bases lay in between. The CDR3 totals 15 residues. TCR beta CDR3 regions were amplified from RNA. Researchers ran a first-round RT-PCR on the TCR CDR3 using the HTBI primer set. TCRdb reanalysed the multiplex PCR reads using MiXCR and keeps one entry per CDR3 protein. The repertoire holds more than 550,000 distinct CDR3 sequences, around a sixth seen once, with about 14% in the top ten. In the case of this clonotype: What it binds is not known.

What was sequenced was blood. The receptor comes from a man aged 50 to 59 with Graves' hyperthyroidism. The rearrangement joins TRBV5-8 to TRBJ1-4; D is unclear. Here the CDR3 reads CASSLQYATNEKLFF. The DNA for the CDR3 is TGTGCCAGCAGCTTACAGTATGCAACTAATGAAAAACTGTTTTTT. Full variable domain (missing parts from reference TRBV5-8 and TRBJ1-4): EAGVTQSPTHLIKTRGQQATLRCSPISGHTSVYWYQQALGLGLQFLLWYDEGEERNRGNFPPRFSGRQFPNYSSELNVNALELEDSALYLCASSLQYATNEKLFFGSGTQLSVL.